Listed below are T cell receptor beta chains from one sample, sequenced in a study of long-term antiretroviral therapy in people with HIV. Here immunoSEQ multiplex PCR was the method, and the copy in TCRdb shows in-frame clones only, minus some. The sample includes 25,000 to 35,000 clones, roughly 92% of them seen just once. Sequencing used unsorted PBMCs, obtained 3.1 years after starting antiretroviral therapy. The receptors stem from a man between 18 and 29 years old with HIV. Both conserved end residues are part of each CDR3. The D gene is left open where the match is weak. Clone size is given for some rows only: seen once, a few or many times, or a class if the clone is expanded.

CASSQGTGYLNTEAFF | TGTGCCAGCAGCCAAGGGACGGGATACCTGAACACTGAAGCTTTCTTT | - | TRBV9 | - | TRBJ1-1
CASSKGSGSLAEQYF | TGTGCCAGTAGTAAGGGTAGCGGGAGTCTTGCCGAGCAGTACTTC | TRBD2 | TRBV19 | - | TRBJ2-7
CASSLVRDRGLSGQEAFF | TGTGCCAGCAGCTTAGTTAGGGACAGGGGACTCTCTGGCCAGGAAGCTTTCTTT | TRBD1 | TRBV7-9 | - | TRBJ1-1
CAISEGRGLNTEAFF | TGTGCCATCAGTGAGGGCCGTGGCTTGAACACTGAAGCTTTCTTT | - | TRBV10-3 | - | TRBJ1-1
CAGGDSWGSPLHF | TGTGCCGGGGGGGACAGTTGGGGTTCACCCCTCCACTTT | TRBD1 | TRBV6-1 | - | TRBJ1-6
CAISASKGVPQHF | TGTGCCATCAGTGCCTCAAAGGGGGTTCCCCAGCATTTT | - | TRBV10-3 | - | TRBJ1-5
CASSVGTLSNNEQFF | TGTGCCAGCAGCGTAGGGACTCTTTCCAACAATGAGCAGTTCTTC | - | TRBV9 | - | TRBJ2-1
CASSLPGQGPYEQYF | TGTGCCAGCAGCTTGCCGGGACAGGGGCCCTACGAGCAGTACTTC | TRBD1 | TRBV7-9 | few | TRBJ2-7
CASSWVYNQPQHF | TGTGCCAGCAGTTGGGTGTACAATCAGCCCCAGCATTTT | - | TRBV27 | - | TRBJ1-5
CASLGGSYGYTF | TGTGCCAGCCTCGGGGGGAGCTATGGCTACACCTTC | - | TRBV2 | - | TRBJ1-2
CASSSEGWEPQHF | TGTGCCAGCAGTTCAGAGGGGTGGGAGCCCCAGCATTTT | - | TRBV6-1 | - | TRBJ1-5
CASGGSIRDTQYF | TGCGCCAGCGGGGGGAGCATCAGGGATACGCAGTATTTT | - | TRBV4-1 | - | TRBJ2-3
CASTPGRGNTGELFF | TGTGCCAGTACCCCGGGGCGGGGGAACACCGGGGAGCTGTTTTTT | - | TRBV19 | few | TRBJ2-2
CASSLGQYEAFF | TGTGCCAGCAGCTTGGGTCAATACGAAGCTTTCTTT | - | TRBV5-5 | - | TRBJ1-1
CASRPAAATNEKLFF | TGTGCCAGTAGGCCGGCAGCCGCAACTAATGAAAAACTGTTTTTT | - | TRBV19 | - | TRBJ1-4
CASSLAGQAPLHF | TGTGCCAGCAGCTTGGCCGGACAGGCACCCCTCCACTTT | TRBD1 | TRBV11-1 | - | TRBJ1-6
CASSLTGRGNEQFF | TGTGCCAGCAGCTTAACGGGTCGGGGCAATGAGCAGTTCTTC | - | TRBV7-9 | - | TRBJ2-1
CASSQEHLPSGFYGYTF | TGCGCCAGCAGCCAAGAACACCTCCCCTCAGGGTTCTATGGCTACACCTTC | - | TRBV4-3 | - | TRBJ1-2
CASSFPREPTDTQYF | TGCGCCAGCAGCTTCCCCAGGGAACCCACAGATACGCAGTATTTT | - | TRBV5-1 | - | TRBJ2-3
CASSLVGDEQYF | TGTGCCAGCAGCTTAGTTGGGGACGAGCAGTACTTC | - | TRBV7-8 | - | TRBJ2-7
CAWKAGLSQPQHF | TGTGCCTGGAAGGCAGGGTTAAGTCAGCCCCAGCATTTT | - | TRBV30 | - | TRBJ1-5
CSAYSNNEQFF | TGCAGTGCTTACAGTAACAATGAGCAGTTCTTC | - | TRBV20-1 | - | TRBJ2-1
CASSLGLASDTQYF | TGTGCCAGCAGCCTGGGACTAGCTTCAGATACGCAGTATTTT | TRBD2 | TRBV7-3 | - | TRBJ2-3
CASSEQPGQGNQPQHF | TGTGCCAGCAGTGAGCAGCCGGGACAGGGGAATCAGCCCCAGCATTTT | TRBD1 | TRBV6-1 | - | TRBJ1-5
CASSGGSLGNEQFF | TGTGCCAGCAGTGGGGGGTCCCTAGGTAATGAGCAGTTCTTC | - | TRBV6-1 | once | TRBJ2-1
CASSETRGRETEAFF | TGTGCCAGCAGTGAAACCAGGGGGAGAGAAACTGAAGCTTTCTTT | TRBD1 | TRBV6-1 | once | TRBJ1-1
CASSQPLARPYEQYF | TGTGCCAGCAGCCAACCACTAGCGAGGCCCTACGAGCAGTACTTC | TRBD2 | TRBV6-1 | - | TRBJ2-7
CASRPGPQLADTQYF | TGTGCCAGCAGACCGGGACCCCAATTGGCAGATACGCAGTATTTT | - | TRBV2 | - | TRBJ2-3
CASSLPGSEQYF | TGTGCCAGCAGTTTGCCTGGTAGCGAGCAGTACTTC | - | TRBV27 | - | TRBJ2-7
CASSPNSNGSPLHF | TGTGCCAGCAGTCCCAATTCGAATGGTTCACCCCTCCACTTT | - | TRBV28 | - | TRBJ1-6
CASSAQHLNTEAFF | TGTGCCAGCAGCGCGCAACACCTGAACACTGAAGCTTTCTTT | - | TRBV6-5 | - | TRBJ1-1
CASSWADSGETQYF | TGCGCCAGCAGCTGGGCGGACTCGGGGGAGACCCAGTACTTC | - | TRBV5-1 | - | TRBJ2-5
CASSPRDSDTGELFF | TGTGCCAGCTCACCCCGGGACAGTGACACCGGGGAGCTGTTTTTT | TRBD1 | TRBV18 | - | TRBJ2-2
CALQDYGYTF | TGTGCCTTACAGGACTATGGCTACACCTTC | - | TRBV30 | - | TRBJ1-2
CASSRLAGERGDEQFF | TGTGCCAGCAGTAGGCTAGCGGGAGAGAGGGGCGATGAGCAGTTCTTC | TRBD2 | TRBV5-5 | once | TRBJ2-1
CASSLVPTGELFF | TGTGCCAGCAGCTTAGTCCCGACCGGGGAGCTGTTTTTT | - | TRBV7-9 | - | TRBJ2-2
CASSPRGDSYEQYF | TGTGCCAGCAGCCCTAGGGGGGACTCCTACGAGCAGTACTTC | - | TRBV9 | - | TRBJ2-7
CASSPAMDLLRGEKLFF | TGTGCCAGCAGCCCCGCCATGGATCTCCTGCGGGGTGAAAAACTGTTTTTT | - | TRBV7-2 | - | TRBJ1-4
CASSQVYEQYF | TGTGCCAGCAGCCAAGTCTACGAGCAGTACTTC | - | TRBV14 | - | TRBJ2-7
CASSDEAANTEAFF | TGCGCCAGCAGTGATGAAGCCGCGAACACTGAAGCTTTCTTT | - | TRBV10-2 | - | TRBJ1-1
CAIRWTGDYGYTF | TGTGCCATCAGATGGACAGGGGACTATGGCTACACCTTC | TRBD1 | TRBV10-3 | - | TRBJ1-2
CASRSDTGDTDTQYF | TGTGCCAGCAGATCTGATACAGGGGATACAGATACGCAGTATTTT | TRBD1 | TRBV6-5 | - | TRBJ2-3
CAIAPWTGSDGYTF | TGTGCCATCGCGCCTTGGACAGGGTCGGATGGCTACACCTTC | TRBD1 | TRBV10-3 | - | TRBJ1-2
CAWSVQGTGGYTF | TGTGCCTGGAGTGTACAGGGGACAGGAGGCTACACCTTC | TRBD1 | TRBV30 | few | TRBJ1-2
CASSQDEVDEQYF | TGCGCCAGCAGCCAAGATGAAGTCGACGAGCAGTACTTC | - | TRBV4-1 | few | TRBJ2-7
CASSEDRFVYEQYF | TGTGCCAGCAGTGAGGACAGGTTCGTGTACGAGCAGTACTTC | TRBD1 | TRBV6-1 | - | TRBJ2-7
CATSTPFDRVTEAFF | TGTGCCACCAGCACGCCCTTCGACAGGGTAACTGAAGCTTTCTTT | TRBD1 | TRBV15 | - | TRBJ1-1